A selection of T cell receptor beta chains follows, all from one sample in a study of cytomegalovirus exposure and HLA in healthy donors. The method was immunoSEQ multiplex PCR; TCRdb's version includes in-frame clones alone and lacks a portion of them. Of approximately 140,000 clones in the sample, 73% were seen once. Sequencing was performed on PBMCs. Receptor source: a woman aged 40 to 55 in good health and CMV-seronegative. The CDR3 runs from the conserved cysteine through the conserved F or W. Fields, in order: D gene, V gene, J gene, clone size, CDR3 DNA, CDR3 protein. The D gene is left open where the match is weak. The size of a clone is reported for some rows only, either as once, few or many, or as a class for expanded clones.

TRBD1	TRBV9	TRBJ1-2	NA	TGTGCCAGCAGCGCCGGGGACAGGGGTGGCTATGGCTACACCTTC	CASSAGDRGGYGYTF
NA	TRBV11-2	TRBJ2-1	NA	TGTGCCAGCAGCCTGCCTTGGCGGGGTAACAATGAGCAGTTCTTC	CASSLPWRGNNEQFF
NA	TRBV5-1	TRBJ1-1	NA	TGCGCCAGCAGCTTGGGGGGCTCCTCGTATGGGGACACTGAAGCTTTCTTT	CASSLGGSSYGDTEAFF
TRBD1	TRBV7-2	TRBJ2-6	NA	TGTGCCAGCAGCCTCACCCCTGGGACAGGCTACTCTGGGGCCAACGTCCTGACTTTC	CASSLTPGTGYSGANVLTF
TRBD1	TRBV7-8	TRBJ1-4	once	TGTGCCAGCAGTCATAGAGAGAGTGGGGGACAGACTTTT	CASSHRESGGQTF
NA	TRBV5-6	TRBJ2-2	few	TGTGCCAGCAGCTTGACGGGGGTTCACACCGGGGAGCTGTTTTTT	CASSLTGVHTGELFF
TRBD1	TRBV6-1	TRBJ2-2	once	TGTGCCAGCAGTGCCATGACAGGGGCTAAGGGACCCGGGGAGCTGTTTTTT	CASSAMTGAKGPGELFF
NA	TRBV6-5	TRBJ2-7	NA	TGTGCCAGTCGCGCGCGGGGTGGAACCTACGAGCAGTACTTC	CASRARGGTYEQYF
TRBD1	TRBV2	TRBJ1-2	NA	TGTGCCAGCAGTGCGCGAGGACAGGGGGCGTTGAGCTATGGCTACACCTTC	CASSARGQGALSYGYTF
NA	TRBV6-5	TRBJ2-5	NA	TGTGCCAGCAGGCCGGTCCACCAAGAGACCCAGTACTTC	CASRPVHQETQYF
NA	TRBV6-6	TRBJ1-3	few	TGTGCCAGCAGTTACTCAAGGGGTCCTGGAAACACCATATATTTT	CASSYSRGPGNTIYF
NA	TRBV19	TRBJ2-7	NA	TGTGCCAGTGCGACAGGAGCGCGGGAGCAGTACTTC	CASATGAREQYF
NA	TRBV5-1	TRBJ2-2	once	TGCGCCAGCAGCATTGGCTACACCGGGGAGCTGTTTTTT	CASSIGYTGELFF
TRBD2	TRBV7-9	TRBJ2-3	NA	TGTGCCAGCAGCTTGGGTAGCGGGGGCACAGATACGCAGTATTTT	CASSLGSGGTDTQYF
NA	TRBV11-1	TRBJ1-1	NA	TGTGCCAGCAGCTTAGACAGTGCTTACGCTTTCTTT	CASSLDSAYAFF
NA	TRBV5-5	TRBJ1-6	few	TGTGCCAGCAGCTGGGCAGTTAGCTCCTATAATTCACCCCTCCACTTT	CASSWAVSSYNSPLHF
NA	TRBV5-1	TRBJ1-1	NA	TGCGCCAGCAGCTTGGCTGGAGGGATGAACACTGAAGCTTTCTTT	CASSLAGGMNTEAFF
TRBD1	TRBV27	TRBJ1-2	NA	TGTGCCAGCAGCCCGACAGGGATTCTTTTCTATGGCTACACCTTC	CASSPTGILFYGYTF
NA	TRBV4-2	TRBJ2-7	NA	TGTGCCAGCAGCCACGCCACCCGAACTGACTACGAGCAGTACTTC	CASSHATRTDYEQYF
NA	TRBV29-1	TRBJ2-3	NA	TGCAGCGTTGATGGGGCTCTCAGCACAGATACGCAGTATTTT	CSVDGALSTDTQYF
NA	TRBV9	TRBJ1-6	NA	TGTGCCAGCAGCTTAACCCGGGATCCATTACTAGATTCACCCCTCCACTTT	CASSLTRDPLLDSPLHF
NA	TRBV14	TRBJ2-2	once	TGTGCCAGCAGCCAAGATCGGACTGGGGAGCTGTTTTTT	CASSQDRTGELFF
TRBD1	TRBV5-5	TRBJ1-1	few	TGTGCCAGCAGCTTCGACAGGGGGCTCACTGAAGCTTTCTTT	CASSFDRGLTEAFF
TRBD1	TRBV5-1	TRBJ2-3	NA	TGCGCCAGCAGCTCGGGACAGGGGGGCACAGATACGCAGTATTTT	CASSSGQGGTDTQYF
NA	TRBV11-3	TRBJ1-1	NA	TGTGCCAGCAGCTTAAGCCCCGAAGACACTGAAGCTTTCTTT	CASSLSPEDTEAFF
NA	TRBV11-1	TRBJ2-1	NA	TGTGCCAGCAGCTTAGCCGAGGGCCTTGAGCAGTTCTTC	CASSLAEGLEQFF
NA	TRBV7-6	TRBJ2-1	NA	TGTGCCAGCAGCTCCGAGCCCAGGGGTCCGTACAATGAGCAGTTCTTC	CASSSEPRGPYNEQFF
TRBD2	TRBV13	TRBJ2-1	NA	TGTGCCAGCAGCCCGAAAGACCCTAGCGGGGGGGCCCCAAATGAGCAGTTCTTC	CASSPKDPSGGAPNEQFF
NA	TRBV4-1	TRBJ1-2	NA	TGCGCCAGCAGCCCCCATCCGGGGGATTCGTTTGATGGCTACACCTTC	CASSPHPGDSFDGYTF
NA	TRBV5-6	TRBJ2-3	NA	TGTGCCAGCAGCTTTAGTTGGGATACGCAGTATTTT	CASSFSWDTQYF
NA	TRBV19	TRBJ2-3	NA	TGTGCCAGTAGTTTGGCAGGCAGCACAGATACGCAGTATTTT	CASSLAGSTDTQYF
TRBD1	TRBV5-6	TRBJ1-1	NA	TGTGCCAGCAGCGATAGACAGGGACTGAACACTGAAGCTTTCTTT	CASSDRQGLNTEAFF
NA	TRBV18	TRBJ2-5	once	TGTGCCAGCTCACCAGATCGGCAGGGGATAGAGACCCAGTACTTC	CASSPDRQGIETQYF
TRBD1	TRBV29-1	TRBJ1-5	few	TGCAGCGTTGGACAGGGTGATCAGCCCCAGCATTTT	CSVGQGDQPQHF
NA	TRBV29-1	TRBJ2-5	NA	TGCAGCGTTGAAAGGAGGGGGCTGGAGACCCAGTACTTC	CSVERRGLETQYF
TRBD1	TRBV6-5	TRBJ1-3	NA	TGTGCCAGCAGTCGGGACAGGCTTGAAGGAAACACCATATATTTT	CASSRDRLEGNTIYF
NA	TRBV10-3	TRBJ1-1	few	TGTGCCATCAGTGAGTACATGGGGGGAGGCACTGAAGCTTTCTTT	CAISEYMGGGTEAFF
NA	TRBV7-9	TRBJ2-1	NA	TGTGCCAGCAGCTTAGGTAACAATGAGCAGTTCTTC	CASSLGNNEQFF
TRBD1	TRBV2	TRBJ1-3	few	TGTGCCAGCAGTAGACAGGGGAGACCTGGAAACACCATATATTTT	CASSRQGRPGNTIYF
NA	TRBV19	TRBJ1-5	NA	TGTGCCACCTCCCCTTGGAGGGCCCCGAGGGATAGCAATCAGCCCCAGCATTTT	CATSPWRAPRDSNQPQHF
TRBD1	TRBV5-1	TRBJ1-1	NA	TGCGCCAGCAGCGACACTCGGACAGGGAACACTGAAGCTTTCTTT	CASSDTRTGNTEAFF
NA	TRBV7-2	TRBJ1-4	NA	TGTGCCAGCAGCTCCCAGGGTTTCGATGAAAAACTGTTTTTT	CASSSQGFDEKLFF
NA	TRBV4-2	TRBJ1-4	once	TGTGCCAGCAGCCTCCCGGGGAGAAAGGGAGAGGATGAAAAACTGTTTTTT	CASSLPGRKGEDEKLFF
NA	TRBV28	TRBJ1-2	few	TGTGCCAGCAGGCAAGGACTGACGATATCTAACTATGGCTACACCTTC	CASRQGLTISNYGYTF
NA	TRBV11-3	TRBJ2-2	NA	TGTGCCAGCAGCTTAGACACAGACACCGGGGAGCTGTTTTTT	CASSLDTDTGELFF
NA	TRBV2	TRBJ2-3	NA	TGTGCCTCTGGGGAGGGCACAGATACGCAGTATTTT	CASGEGTDTQYF
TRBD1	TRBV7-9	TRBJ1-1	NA	TGTGCCAGCAGCTTAGTGACAGGGGAGAACACTGAAGCTTTCTTT	CASSLVTGENTEAFF
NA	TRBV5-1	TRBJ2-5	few	TGCGCCAGCTCCCATCGTTCGGGGGACCAAGAGACCCAGTACTTC	CASSHRSGDQETQYF
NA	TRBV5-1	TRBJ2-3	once	TGCGCCAGCAGCATACAGGTTCACGGCACAGATACGCAGTATTTT	CASSIQVHGTDTQYF
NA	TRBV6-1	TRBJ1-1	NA	TGTGCCAGCAGTGAAGGCGGGGGGCAGATAAGAACGGAAGCTTTCTTT	CASSEGGGQIRTEAFF
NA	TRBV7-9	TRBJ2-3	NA	TGTGCCAGCAGCTCTAGGGGGGGAACAGATACGCAGTATTTT	CASSSRGGTDTQYF
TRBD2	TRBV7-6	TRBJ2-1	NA	TGTGCCAGCAGCTCCCTAGCGGGGGACTCCTACAATGAGCAGTTCTTC	CASSSLAGDSYNEQFF
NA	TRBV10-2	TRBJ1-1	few	TGCGCCAGCAGTGAGTACTTTCACACTGAAGCTTTCTTT	CASSEYFHTEAFF